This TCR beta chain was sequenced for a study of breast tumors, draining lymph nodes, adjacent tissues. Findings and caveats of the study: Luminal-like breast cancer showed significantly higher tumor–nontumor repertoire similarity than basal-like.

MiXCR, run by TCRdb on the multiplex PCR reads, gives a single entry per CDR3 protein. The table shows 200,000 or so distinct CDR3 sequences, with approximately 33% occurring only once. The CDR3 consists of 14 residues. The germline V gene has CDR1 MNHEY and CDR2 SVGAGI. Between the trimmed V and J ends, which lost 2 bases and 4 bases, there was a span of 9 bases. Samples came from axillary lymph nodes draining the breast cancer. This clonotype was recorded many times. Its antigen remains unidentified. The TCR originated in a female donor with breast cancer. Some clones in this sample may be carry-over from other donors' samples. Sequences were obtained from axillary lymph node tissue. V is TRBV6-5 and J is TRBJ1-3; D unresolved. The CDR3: CASSYDGRGNTIYF. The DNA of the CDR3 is TGTGCCAGCAGTTACGATGGCAGGGGAAACACCATATATTTT.